This T cell receptor (beta chain) was profiled in a study of cytomegalovirus exposure and HLA in healthy donors. Of note for this clone: No antigen is known for it.

Primers: 60 Vbeta forward and 13 Jbeta reverse. Method: immunoSEQ multiplex PCR; TCRdb's copy keeps in-frame clones and lacks some. The sample has approximately 150,000 clones, almost 75% seen once. Study observations and caveats: Researchers reportedly found TCR beta sequences accurately predicted most subjects' HLA-A and HLA-B alleles. Listed as cytomegalovirus-associated were 150 or so TCR beta chains. A later analysis, which compared TCR beta chains of equal frequency, found the HLA-associated ones more clonally expanded. Later findings reportedly placed an Asian-associated ancestry cluster below the roughly 730-donor mean for N-insertions.

Sample: PBMCs. The sequence derives from a young woman in good health and CMV-seropositive.

CDR3 nucleotides: TGTGCCAGCTCACCACGAGGGACAGGGGGCTCCTACGAGCAGTACTTC. The encoded protein is CASSPRGTGGSYEQYF. The chain links TRBV18 to TRBJ2-5, with 11 bases that match TRBD1. The DNA matches TRBJ2-7 better at its end, which makes the J call doubtful. Germline values: CDR1 KGHSH, CDR2 LQKENI. The CDR3 contains 16 residues.